This is a list of T cell receptor beta chains from one sample in a study of blood T cell repertoires in COVID-19. The data were produced by immunoSEQ multiplex PCR, yet TCRdb's version contains in-frame clones alone and is incomplete. The sample includes about 64,000 clones, approximately 80% of them seen just once. The sample comprised peripheral blood. Source of these receptors: an elderly man with acute or convalescent COVID-19. Each CDR3 is given with its conserved first and last residue. D genes are given only for firm matches. The size entry is marked missing in some rows and otherwise reads once, few, many or a size class.

clone size: .; J gene: TRBJ1-2; D gene: TRBD1; V gene: TRBV4-2; CDR3 DNA: TGTGCCAGCAGCCCAGCCAGCAACAGGGGCACGAACTATGGCTACACCTTC; CDR3 protein: CASSPASNRGTNYGYTF
clone size: .; J gene: TRBJ2-2; D gene: TRBD2; V gene: TRBV5-4; CDR3 DNA: TGTGCCAGCAGCCCCCTAGCGGGGGGTAGGACCGGGGAGCTGTTTTTT; CDR3 protein: CASSPLAGGRTGELFF
clone size: .; J gene: TRBJ1-4; D gene: .; V gene: TRBV5-6; CDR3 DNA: TGTGCCAGCAGCAAGTCGGCGGTCCCAAATGAAAAACTGTTTTTT; CDR3 protein: CASSKSAVPNEKLFF
clone size: .; J gene: TRBJ2-3; D gene: .; V gene: TRBV6-1; CDR3 DNA: TGTGCCAGCAGTGAAGTTGGAGCCAACACAGATACGCAGTATTTT; CDR3 protein: CASSEVGANTDTQYF
clone size: .; J gene: TRBJ2-7; D gene: .; V gene: TRBV21-1; CDR3 DNA: TGTGCCAGCAGCATTACAGGGCAGGGCACCTACGAGCAGTACTTC; CDR3 protein: CASSITGQGTYEQYF
clone size: .; J gene: TRBJ1-1; D gene: TRBD1; V gene: TRBV27; CDR3 DNA: TGTGCCAGCAGTGACTGGGACAGGGGTAACACTGAAGCTTTCTTT; CDR3 protein: CASSDWDRGNTEAFF
clone size: many; J gene: TRBJ1-2; D gene: .; V gene: TRBV3-1/TRBV3-2; CDR3 DNA: TGTGCCAGCAGCCAAGAAGCGGTGGTCGGCTACTATGGCTACACCTTC; CDR3 protein: CASSQEAVVGYYGYTF
clone size: .; J gene: TRBJ2-3; D gene: TRBD2; V gene: TRBV7-2; CDR3 DNA: TGTGCCAGCAGCGCGCAGCGGGGGGGCTCGGATACGCAGTATTTT; CDR3 protein: CASSAQRGGSDTQYF
clone size: .; J gene: TRBJ1-5; D gene: TRBD1; V gene: TRBV15; CDR3 DNA: TGTGCCACCAGCAGAGAGGGACAGAGTTATCAGCCCCAGCATTTT; CDR3 protein: CATSREGQSYQPQHF
clone size: .; J gene: TRBJ1-1; D gene: .; V gene: TRBV10-3; CDR3 DNA: TGTGCCATCAGTGAGTCCCTTGGACAGAAGAACACTGAAGCTTTCTTT; CDR3 protein: CAISESLGQKNTEAFF
clone size: .; J gene: TRBJ2-1; D gene: TRBD2; V gene: TRBV7-9; CDR3 DNA: TGTGCCAGCAGCTCTACCTTAGCGGGGGGTGCTTACAATGAGCAGTTCTTC; CDR3 protein: CASSSTLAGGAYNEQFF
clone size: few; J gene: TRBJ1-1; D gene: TRBD1; V gene: TRBV10-3; CDR3 DNA: TGTGCCATCAGGCAGGGGGAGTATACTGAAGCTTTCTTT; CDR3 protein: CAIRQGEYTEAFF
clone size: .; J gene: TRBJ2-1; D gene: .; V gene: TRBV11-3; CDR3 DNA: TGTGCCAGCAGCTGGCACGTCGGGGTGGAGGAGCAGTTCTTC; CDR3 protein: CASSWHVGVEEQFF
clone size: .; J gene: TRBJ2-2; D gene: TRBD2; V gene: TRBV24-1; CDR3 DNA: TGTGCCACCAGTGATTCGCGAACCGCGGGGGGCCTGAACACCGGGGAGCTGTTTTTT; CDR3 protein: CATSDSRTAGGLNTGELFF